This entry lists 8 T cell receptor beta chains sequenced from one sample in a study of somatic mutations in cytotoxic T cells in rheumatoid arthritis (dated by TCRdb to the late 2010s). The method was the immunoSEQ multiplex PCR assay. TCRdb took this table from immuneACCESS and kept in-frame rearrangements with V and J called. Such tables lack part of the clones; where checked against another copy, unresolved V genes explain under half of the gap, and the rest is unexplained. The sample profile shows approximately 13,000 clones; roughly 74% of them were found once. The ten biggest clones cover roughly 10% of the sample. Sequencing was performed on CD8+ T cells sorted from blood. The receptors stem from a woman between 40 and 55 years old in good health.

This chain uses TRBV19 with TRBJ1-1; possibly TRBD1 for D (6 bases). CDR3 length: 15 amino acids. From germline, CDR1 is LNHDA and CDR2 SQIVND (reference sequence). Trimming took off 5 bases at V and 6 bases at J, with 19 bases between the two ends. CDR3 DNA: TGTGCCAGTAGTGTCGGGACAACTATTTGGTCTGAAGCTTTCTTT. Its translation is CASSVGTTIWSEAFF.

A single count supports this clone. V gene TRBV30 combines with J gene TRBJ2-3; maybe TRBD2 (5 bases). V dropped 4 bases and J dropped 1 base, with 9 bases sitting between them. CDR1 and CDR2 (germline): GTSNPN, SVGIG (reference sequence). This CDR3 contains 13 residues. The CDR3 DNA reads TGTGCCTGGAATTACGGGGGCACAGATACGCAGTATTTT. This sequence encodes CAWNYGGTDTQYF.

This sequence joins TRBV5-4 and TRBJ2-1, with D hard to call. Per the germline V gene, CDR1 is SGHNT and CDR2 is YYREEE (reference sequence). The CDR3 runs 12 residues. Trimming removed 0 bases at V and 8 bases at J, with 6 bases between. CDR3 coding DNA: TGTGCCAGCAGCTTGGGTATGGATGAGCAGTTCTTC. This encodes CASSLGMDEQFF. The full variable domain, rest sourced from reference TRBV5-4 and TRBJ2-1, is ETGVTQSPTHLIKTRGQQVTLRCSSQSGHNTVSWYQQALGQGPQFIFQYYREEENGRGNFPPRFSGLQFPNYSSELNVNALELDDSALYLCASSLGMDEQFFGPGTRLTVL.

The chain employs TRBV6-1 and TRBJ1-5; perhaps TRBD1 as D (5 bases). The CDR3 extends over 17 amino acids. V lost 2 bases and J lost 5, with 19 bases in between. From germline, CDR1 is MNHNS and CDR2 SASEGT. DNA for the CDR3: TGTGCCAGCAGTGAATGGGGAGGGGCCCGTGGGGATCAGCCCCAGCATTTT. Its translation is CASSEWGGARGDQPQHF.

This clone showed up just a few times. V is TRBV12-5 and J is TRBJ2-1, with 7 bases that match TRBD1. CDR1 LGHNT and CDR2 FRNRAP come from the germline V gene. The V and J ends lost 6 bases and 4 bases, in that order; junction bases with no gene match: 6. This CDR3 is 14 amino acids long. This CDR3 is CASGPGQSYNEQFF. CDR3 DNA sequence: TGTGCTAGTGGCCCGGGACAGTCTTACAATGAGCAGTTCTTC. Combining the CDR3 with reference TRBV12-5 and TRBJ2-1 gives the whole variable domain DARVTQTPRHKVTEMGQEVTMRCQPILGHNTVFWYRQTMMQGLELLAYFRNRAPLDDSGMPKDRFSAEMPDATLATLKIQPSEPRDSAVYFCASGPGQSYNEQFFGPGTRLTVL.

This clone was seen only once. The J gene is TRBJ1-3, the V gene TRBV7-9, with D perhaps matching TRBD1 (5 bases). Looked up from germline, CDR1 is SEHNR and CDR2 is FQNEAQ (reference sequence). V lost 8 bases and J lost 2, with 19 bases in between. The CDR3 consists of 16 residues. CDR3 nucleotides: TGTGCCAGCCCCCACGACGGGGGGGTCCCTGGAAACACCATATATTTT. As protein: CASPHDGGVPGNTIYF.

The J gene is TRBJ2-1, the V gene TRBV7-9; 8 bases are shared with TRBD2. CDR3 length equals 16 residues. Trimming at V came to 5 bases and at J to 6 bases, leaving 12 bases not matched to a gene. Looked up from germline, CDR1 is SEHNR and CDR2 is FQNEAQ (reference sequence). This CDR3 reads CASSATGGEVINEQFF. CDR3 nucleotides: TGTGCCAGCAGCGCAACGGGGGGGGAGGTAATCAATGAGCAGTTCTTC.

V usage is TRBV15 and J usage is TRBJ2-2; D ambiguous. CDR1 is LNHNV, CDR2 YYDKDF, per germline (reference sequence). The CDR3 covers 14 residues. V lost 5 bases, J lost 5 bases, and 12 bases lay in between. The CDR3 here is CATSPNPETGELFF. For the CDR3, the DNA is TGTGCCACCAGCCCGAATCCTGAGACCGGGGAGCTGTTTTTT.